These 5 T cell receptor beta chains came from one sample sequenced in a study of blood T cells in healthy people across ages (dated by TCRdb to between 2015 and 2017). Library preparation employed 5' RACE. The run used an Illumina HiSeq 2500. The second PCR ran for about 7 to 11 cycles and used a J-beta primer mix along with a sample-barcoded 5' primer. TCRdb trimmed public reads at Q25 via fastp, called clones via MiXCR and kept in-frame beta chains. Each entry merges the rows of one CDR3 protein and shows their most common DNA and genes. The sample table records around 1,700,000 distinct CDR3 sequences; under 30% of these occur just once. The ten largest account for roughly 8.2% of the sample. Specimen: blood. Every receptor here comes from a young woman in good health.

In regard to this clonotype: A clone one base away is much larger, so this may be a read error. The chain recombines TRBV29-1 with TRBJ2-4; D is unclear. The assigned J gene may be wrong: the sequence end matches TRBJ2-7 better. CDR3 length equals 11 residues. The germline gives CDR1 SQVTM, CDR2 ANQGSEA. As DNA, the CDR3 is TGCAGCGTTGAATCGCAGTGCGAGCAGTACTTC. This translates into CSVESQCEQYF.

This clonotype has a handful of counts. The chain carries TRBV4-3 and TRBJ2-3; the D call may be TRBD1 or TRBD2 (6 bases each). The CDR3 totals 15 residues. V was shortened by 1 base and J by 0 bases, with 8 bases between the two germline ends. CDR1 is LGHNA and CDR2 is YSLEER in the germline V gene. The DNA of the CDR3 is TGCGCCAGCAGCCAAGGGGGGGCTAGCACAGATACGCAGTATTTT. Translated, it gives CASSQGGASTDTQYF.

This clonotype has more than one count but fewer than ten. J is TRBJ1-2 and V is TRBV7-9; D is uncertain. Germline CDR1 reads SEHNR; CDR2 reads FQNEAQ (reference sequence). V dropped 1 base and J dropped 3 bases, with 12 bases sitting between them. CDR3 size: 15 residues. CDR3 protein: CASSLGSRMDYGYTF. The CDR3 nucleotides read TGTGCCAGCAGCTTAGGCTCCCGTATGGACTATGGCTACACCTTC.

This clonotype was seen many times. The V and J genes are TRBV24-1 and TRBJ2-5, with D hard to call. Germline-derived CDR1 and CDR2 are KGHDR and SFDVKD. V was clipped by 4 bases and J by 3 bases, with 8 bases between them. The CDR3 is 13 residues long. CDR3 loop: CATSDQVKETQYF. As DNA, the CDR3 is TGTGCCACCAGTGACCAAGTAAAAGAGACCCAGTACTTC.

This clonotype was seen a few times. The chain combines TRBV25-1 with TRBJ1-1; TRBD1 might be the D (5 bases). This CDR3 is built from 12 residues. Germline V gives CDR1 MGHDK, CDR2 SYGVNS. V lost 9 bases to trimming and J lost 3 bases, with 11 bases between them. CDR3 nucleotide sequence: TGTGCCAGTGTTCTCAGGGACACTGAAGCTTTCTTT. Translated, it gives CASVLRDTEAFF.